The rows below give T cell receptor beta chains drawn from one sample of a study of blood T cell repertoires in COVID-19. Method: immunoSEQ multiplex PCR; TCRdb's copy keeps in-frame clones and lacks some. The sample has under 200,000 clones, more than 90% seen once; the top ten hold approximately 0.48%. Sequencing was carried out using peripheral blood. All receptors derive from a man aged 45-60 years with acute or convalescent COVID-19. CDR3s include the opening cysteine and the closing phenylalanine or tryptophan. Fields, in order: CDR3 DNA, CDR3 protein, J gene, D gene, V gene, clone size. D genes are given only for firm matches. Clone size appears in some rows only: once, few, many, or a class for an expanded clone.

DNA: TGCGCCAGCAGCCAAACCACAGGGGCCGGGGAGCTGTTTTTT
CDR3: CASSQTTGAGELFF
J: TRBJ2-2
D: TRBD1
V: TRBV5-1
size: .

DNA: TGCGCCAGCAGCCAAGTGGCTAGCGGGGACAATGAGCAGTTCTTC
CDR3: CASSQVASGDNEQFF
J: TRBJ2-1
D: TRBD2
V: TRBV4-1
size: .

DNA: TGTGCCAGCAGCAAGCACGGGGACAGGGGAATCTCTGGGGCCAACGTCCTGACTTTC
CDR3: CASSKHGDRGISGANVLTF
J: TRBJ2-6
D: TRBD1
V: TRBV3-1/TRBV3-2
size: .

DNA: TGTGCCAGCAGTTTAGGTCAGGGGGCAACAGATACGCAGTATTTT
CDR3: CASSLGQGATDTQYF
J: TRBJ2-3
D: TRBD1
V: TRBV27
size: .

DNA: TGTGCCAGCAGTTTTCGGGGGGGCTACACCTTC
CDR3: CASSFRGGYTF
J: TRBJ1-2
D: .
V: TRBV11-2
size: few

DNA: TGTGCCAGCAGTCCCCGGGACAGGGCCTACGAGCAGTACTTC
CDR3: CASSPRDRAYEQYF
J: TRBJ2-7
D: TRBD1
V: TRBV28
size: .

DNA: TGTGCCAGCAGTCGACAGAGCTATGGCTACACCTTC
CDR3: CASSRQSYGYTF
J: TRBJ1-2
D: .
V: TRBV25-1
size: .

DNA: TGTGCCAGCTCACCTTCACTGACAAGCAATCAGCCCCAGCATTTT
CDR3: CASSPSLTSNQPQHF
J: TRBJ1-5
D: .
V: TRBV18
size: .

DNA: TGTGCCAGCAGCTTAGGAGAAGAGCAGTTCTTC
CDR3: CASSLGEEQFF
J: TRBJ2-1
D: .
V: TRBV7-3
size: .

DNA: TGTGCCAGCAGCCAGACAGACCAGAGTGGCTACACCTTC
CDR3: CASSQTDQSGYTF
J: TRBJ1-2
D: .
V: TRBV4-2
size: .

DNA: TGTGCCAGCAGCTTGACACACAATGAGCAGTTCTTC
CDR3: CASSLTHNEQFF
J: TRBJ2-1
D: .
V: TRBV5-8
size: .

DNA: TGTGCCAGCAGACACCTTTGGGCAGGTTTGCTTGAAGCTTTCTTT
CDR3: CASRHLWAGLLEAFF
J: TRBJ1-1
D: .
V: TRBV6-5
size: many

DNA: TGTGCCAGTGCCTTGCGGGGTTCGTACAATGAGCAGTTCTTC
CDR3: CASALRGSYNEQFF
J: TRBJ2-1
D: .
V: TRBV19
size: .

DNA: TGTGCCAGCAGTGGCGCTAGCGGGAGGGAGACCCAGTACTTC
CDR3: CASSGASGRETQYF
J: TRBJ2-5
D: TRBD2
V: TRBV25-1
size: .

DNA: TGTGCCAGCAGTGAGACAGGGGAGGAGAGAGATACGCAGTATTTT
CDR3: CASSETGEERDTQYF
J: TRBJ2-3
D: TRBD1
V: TRBV6-1
size: .

DNA: TGTGCCAGCAGCCCCATGAGGATCGGGGAGCTGTTTTTT
CDR3: CASSPMRIGELFF
J: TRBJ2-2
D: .
V: TRBV6-6
size: .

DNA: TGTGCCAGCAGCCCGGGACAGGGGCCAGAGACCCAGTACTTC
CDR3: CASSPGQGPETQYF
J: TRBJ2-5
D: TRBD1
V: TRBV7-9
size: .

DNA: TGTGCCAGCAGCCAAGATCGGCAGGGGGGCAATCAGCCCCAGCATTTT
CDR3: CASSQDRQGGNQPQHF
J: TRBJ1-5
D: TRBD1
V: TRBV4-2
size: .

DNA: TGTGCCAGCAGCTTAGAGGGGTTCGGTCAGCCCCAGCATTTT
CDR3: CASSLEGFGQPQHF
J: TRBJ1-5
D: .
V: TRBV7-2
size: few

DNA: TGTGCCAGCAGTTACCCGACTTGGACTAGCGGGGGGTTAGCCAAAAACATTCAGTACTTC
CDR3: CASSYPTWTSGGLAKNIQYF
J: TRBJ2-4
D: TRBD2
V: TRBV6-2/TRBV6-3
size: .

DNA: TGTGCCAGCAGCTTTTCCTCGGCTAGCGGGCCTCTAGAGCAGTTCTTC
CDR3: CASSFSSASGPLEQFF
J: TRBJ2-1
D: TRBD2
V: TRBV7-2
size: .

DNA: TGTGCCAGCAGTTCTACAGGGGTGGAAAAACTGTTTTTT
CDR3: CASSSTGVEKLFF
J: TRBJ1-4
D: TRBD1
V: TRBV6-6
size: once

DNA: TGTGCCAGCAGGGCAGTACGAGGGGGCGCCTACGAGCAGTACTTC
CDR3: CASRAVRGGAYEQYF
J: TRBJ2-7
D: TRBD1
V: TRBV6-5
size: .

DNA: TGCGCCAGCAGCTTGGGGGTAGCAGGGACACAAGAGACCCAGTACTTC
CDR3: CASSLGVAGTQETQYF
J: TRBJ2-5
D: .
V: TRBV5-1
size: .

DNA: TGTGCCAGCAGTATGGACAGGAACACTGAAGCTTTCTTT
CDR3: CASSMDRNTEAFF
J: TRBJ1-1
D: .
V: TRBV27
size: .

DNA: TGTGCCAGCAGTCCGGGACAGACCTACAATGAGCAGTTCTTC
CDR3: CASSPGQTYNEQFF
J: TRBJ2-1
D: TRBD1
V: TRBV11-1
size: .

DNA: TGTGCCGCCCGGGACAGGGGGCAAACTGAAGCTTTCTTT
CDR3: CAARDRGQTEAFF
J: TRBJ1-1
D: TRBD1
V: TRBV10-3
size: .

DNA: TGTGCCAGCAGTTTAATTTCCTCGACAGGAGACTATGGCTACACCTTC
CDR3: CASSLISSTGDYGYTF
J: TRBJ1-2
D: .
V: TRBV28
size: .

DNA: TGTGCCAGCAGTTTGCCGGGACAGGGGGCTGAAAAACTGTTTTTT
CDR3: CASSLPGQGAEKLFF
J: TRBJ1-4
D: TRBD1
V: TRBV28
size: .

DNA: TGTGCCAGTAGTGGCCTAACAGGGGGCATTTATGGCTACACCTTC
CDR3: CASSGLTGGIYGYTF
J: TRBJ1-2
D: TRBD1
V: TRBV19
size: .

DNA: TGTGCCATCATGAATCCGGGAGGAGAGACCCAGTACTTC
CDR3: CAIMNPGGETQYF
J: TRBJ2-5
D: TRBD2
V: TRBV10-3
size: .

DNA: TGTGCCAGCAGCTTGTCCCCGGGACAGGGGGACCTGGGGCTGTTTTTT
CDR3: CASSLSPGQGDLGLFF
J: TRBJ1-4
D: TRBD1
V: TRBV5-5
size: .

DNA: TGTGCCAGCAACGGGGGACCGTCGAGCTATGGCTACACCTTC
CDR3: CASNGGPSSYGYTF
J: TRBJ1-2
D: .
V: TRBV28
size: .